Below are 26 T cell receptor beta chains sequenced from a single sample in a study of CD8 T cells in Susac syndrome (dated by TCRdb to the late 2010s). Library generation was performed with the immunoSEQ multiplex PCR assay. RNA was extracted with the RNeasy kit and roughly 0.5 to 1 ug was reverse transcribed using random hexamers. Using fastp trimming at Q25 and MiXCR clonotype assembly, TCRdb reanalyzed the public sequencing data and kept in-frame beta chains. Merged by CDR3 protein, the rows form single entries marked with the most common genes and DNA. For this sample there are some 110,000 distinct CDR3 sequences; roughly 93% appear just once. The top ten clonotypes cover roughly 0.3% of the sample. The material sequenced was CD8+ T cells from PBMCs. All receptors derive from a human donor with multiple sclerosis.

The CDR3 nucleotides read TGCAGCGTTGAAGATCCAGGGACGGAAGCCTACGAGCAGTACTTC. Its protein product is CSVEDPGTEAYEQYF. The chain has TRBV29-1 and TRBJ2-7; D assignment may be TRBD1 or TRBD2 (5 bases each). Germline V gives CDR1 SQVTM, CDR2 ANQGSEA. This CDR3 has 15 residues. Trimming took 0 bases from V and 2 from J, leaving 14 bases between them.

The chain has TRBV5-6 and TRBJ1-1; possibly TRBD1 for D (6 bases). This CDR3 comprises 14 residues. Trimming removed 4 bases from V and 7 bases from J, with 17 bases in between. CDR1 and CDR2 (germline): SGHDT, YYEEEE. CDR3 DNA sequence: TGTGCCAGCAGCGTAGGGGGATCTTCTGGTGAAGCTTTCTTT. As protein: CASSVGGSSGEAFF.

V usage is TRBV7-8 and J usage is TRBJ1-1; D may be TRBD1 (5 bases). Germline-derived CDR1 and CDR2 are SGHVS and FQNEAQ. The V end lost 1 base, the J end lost 3 bases, and 12 bases lay between the germline ends. The CDR3 extends over 15 amino acids. CDR3 bases: TGTGCCAGCAGCTTAGTCGGCAGGGCATACACTGAAGCTTTCTTT. Its translation: CASSLVGRAYTEAFF.

The chain combines TRBV7-9 with TRBJ1-2; TRBD1 might be the D (6 bases). The germline V and J ends were trimmed by 5 bases and 3 bases, with 10 bases remaining between them. The CDR3 is 13 amino acids. Germline CDR1 and CDR2: SEHNR and FQNEAQ (reference sequence). As DNA, the CDR3 is TGTGCCAGCAGCCAGGGGACTGACTATGGCTACACCTTC. Translation gives CASSQGTDYGYTF.

The chain employs TRBV28 and TRBJ2-5; D remains unclear. Per germline, CDR1 MDHEN and CDR2 SYDVKM. CDR3 size: 15 residues. Between the trimmed V and J ends, which lost 3 bases and 2 bases, there was a span of 13 bases. CDR3 amino acids: CASSFRRGDQETQYF. CDR3 in DNA: TGTGCCAGCAGTTTCCGACGCGGCGATCAAGAGACCCAGTACTTC.

The chain has TRBV9 and TRBJ1-3, with 8 bases aligning to TRBD1. The germline V gene has CDR1 SGDLS and CDR2 YYNGEE. The V and J ends lost 4 bases and 8 bases, in that order; junction bases with no gene match: 2. CDR3 length: 12 residues. The CDR3 here is CASSHRGDTIYF. DNA of the CDR3: TGTGCCAGCAGCCACAGGGGGGACACCATATATTTT.

The CDR3 DNA reads TGTGCCACCAGTGACAGGGATAGCTACAATGAGCAGTTCTTC. Translation gives CATSDRDSYNEQFF. The rearrangement joins TRBV24-1 to TRBJ2-1; tentative D call: TRBD1 (5 bases). V gave up 4 bases and J gave up 3 bases, with 9 bases separating them. Germline CDR1 reads KGHDR; CDR2 reads SFDVKD. The CDR3 covers 14 residues.

The CDR3 sequence: CASSPPRGYEQYF. The CDR3 region has the DNA TGTGCCAGCAGCCCGCCTCGCGGGTACGAGCAGTACTTC. The chain uses TRBV7-2 and TRBJ2-7; possible D gene TRBD2, 5 bases. CDR1 and CDR2 (germline): SGHTA, FQGNSA. The CDR3 length is 13 residues. V was clipped by 5 bases and J by 4 bases, with 12 bases between them.

J is TRBJ2-5 and V is TRBV24-1; D gene uncertain. This CDR3 has 12 amino acids. V lost 1 base, J lost 6 bases, and 5 bases lay in between. Germline loops: CDR1 KGHDR, CDR2 SFDVKD. The CDR3 coding sequence is TGTGCCACCAGTGATTTTGGGCAGACCCAGTACTTC. This translates into CATSDFGQTQYF.

The rearrangement uses TRBV7-9 and TRBJ2-5; 7 bases align to TRBD1. V lost 10 bases to trimming and J lost 5 bases; unmatched junction nucleotides: 7. The CDR3 runs to 12 residues. Germline V gene data show CDR1 as SEHNR and CDR2 as FQNEAQ (reference sequence). This chain's CDR3 is CATRGPKETQYF. CDR3 in DNA: TGTGCCACGAGGGGGCCCAAGGAGACCCAGTACTTC.

This chain uses TRBV7-9 with TRBJ1-1; a possible D gene is TRBD1 (5 bases). Germline-derived CDR1 and CDR2 are SEHNR and FQNEAQ (reference sequence). The CDR3 has 16 amino acids. V shed 5 bases and J shed 3 bases, with 19 bases lying between them. The CDR3 spells CASSLLGGVGDTEAFF. The CDR3 nucleotides read TGTGCCAGCAGCCTCTTGGGTGGGGTGGGGGACACTGAAGCTTTCTTT.

This chain uses TRBV4-1 with TRBJ1-3; D gene ambiguous. V dropped 3 bases and J dropped 7 bases, with 16 bases sitting between them. CDR1 and CDR2 (germline): MGHRA, YSYEKL. The CDR3 runs to 15 residues. The chain's CDR3 is CASSHYPEGGNTIYF. CDR3 DNA: TGCGCCAGCAGCCACTATCCGGAGGGAGGGAACACCATATATTTT.

The chain carries TRBV20-1 and TRBJ2-4; 7 bases fit TRBD1. Trimming cost V 6 bases and J 8 bases; bases outside gene matches: 13. This CDR3 is built from 14 residues. From germline, CDR1 is DFQATT and CDR2 SNEGSKA (reference sequence). The DNA of the CDR3 is TGCAGTGCGAAGACAGGGTTCGACGGCGACATTCAGTACTTC. Amino acid sequence: CSAKTGFDGDIQYF.

The chain combines TRBV20-1 with TRBJ2-7, with 9 positions matching TRBD2. Unmatched junction bases numbered 3, after V lost 3 bases and J lost 0 bases. CDR1 DFQATT and CDR2 SNEGSKA come from the germline V gene (reference sequence). CDR3 size: 14 residues. The CDR3, as DNA: TGCAGTGCTAGTGCTAGCGGGGTCTCCTACGAGCAGTACTTC. This translates into CSASASGVSYEQYF.

This chain joins TRBV7-9 and TRBJ2-5, with D perhaps TRBD2 (5 bases). Germline assignment: CDR1 SEHNR and CDR2 FQNEAQ (reference sequence). The germline V and J ends were trimmed by 1 base and 1 base, with 16 bases remaining between them. The CDR3 is 17 residues long. The CDR3 DNA is TGTGCCAGCAGCTTAGTGGGTAGCGTACGCCCCCAAGAGACCCAGTACTTC. Translating it yields CASSLVGSVRPQETQYF. Looking up the rest from reference TRBV7-9 and TRBJ2-5 gives the full variable domain: DTGVSQNPRHKITKRGQNVTFRCDPISEHNRLYWYRQTLGQGPEFLTYFQNEAQLEKSRLLSDRFSAERPKGSFSTLEIQRTEQGDSAMYLCASSLVGSVRPQETQYFGPGTRLLVL.

The V call is TRBV5-1, the J call TRBJ1-1; 10 nucleotides match TRBD1. There are 15 residues in the CDR3. After removal of 4 bases from V and 4 bases from J, the junction contained 7 bases not matched to a gene. Germline CDR1 is SGHRS and CDR2 is YFSETQ. DNA of the CDR3: TGCGCCAGCAGCCGTCCAAGGACAGGGGGCACTGAAGCTTTCTTT. It translates to CASSRPRTGGTEAFF.

This chain connects TRBV2 to TRBJ1-5; no reliable D call. This CDR3 comprises 12 residues. Germline V gene lookup returns CDR1 SNHLY and CDR2 FYNNEI. V lost 7 bases, J lost 5 bases, and 9 bases lay in between. CDR3 residues: CASKEMDQPQHF. In DNA form, the CDR3 reads TGTGCCAGCAAAGAGATGGATCAGCCCCAGCATTTT.

The chain recombines TRBV6-5 with TRBJ1-1; D is unresolved. V lost 0 bases to trimming and J lost 1 base, with 9 bases between them. The germline V gene encodes CDR1 MNHEY and CDR2 SVGAGI. The CDR3 loop spans 15 amino acids. CDR3: CASSYSRLGNTEAFF. The DNA of the CDR3 is TGTGCCAGCAGTTACTCGCGGTTGGGGAACACTGAAGCTTTCTTT.

The chain carries TRBV10-3 and TRBJ1-3; TRBD1 agrees at 7 bases. V dropped 6 bases and J dropped 2; count of bases not matched to a gene: 7. This CDR3 region has 15 residues. CDR1 is ENHRY, CDR2 SYGVKD, per germline. The CDR3 DNA reads as TGTGCCATCAGAACGGGACAGCTAACTGGAAACACCATATATTTT. Encoded protein: CAIRTGQLTGNTIYF.

This clonotype was seen more than once but under ten times. This rearrangement joins TRBV6-1 to TRBJ1-4; D gene unclear. Germline V gene sequence: CDR1 MNHNS, CDR2 SASEGT. The CDR3 spans 14 residues. The germline V and J ends were trimmed by 6 bases and 2 bases, with 10 bases remaining between them. This chain's CDR3 is CASSRTATNEKLFF. The CDR3 DNA sequence: TGTGCCAGCAGCCGGACGGCCACTAATGAAAAACTGTTTTTT.

The chain employs TRBV27 and TRBJ2-1; D is tentatively TRBD1 or TRBD2 (6 bases each). The ends were cut back, 8 bases at V and 0 bases at J, with 14 bases in the middle. Germline V gene lookup returns CDR1 MNHEY and CDR2 SMNVEV (reference sequence). There are 15 residues in the CDR3. The CDR3 here is CASFRGGSSYNEQFF. DNA of the CDR3: TGTGCCAGCTTTCGAGGGGGGAGCTCCTACAATGAGCAGTTCTTC.

The chain links TRBV12-3 or TRBV12-4 to TRBJ1-1; D gene uncertain. With 1 base removed from V and 11 bases from J, the gap between germline ends came to 14 bases. This CDR3 comprises 13 residues. The CDR3 nucleotides read TGTGCCAGCAGTTTAGGGTCCTCGGCGTACGCTTTCTTT. Translating gives CASSLGSSAYAFF.

The rearrangement uses TRBV27 and TRBJ2-3; 10 positions match TRBD2. J was trimmed by 5 bases and V by 2 bases; bases with no gene match: 13. Germline lookup yields CDR1 MNHEY and CDR2 SMNVEV (reference sequence). The CDR3 consists of 18 residues. CDR3 coding DNA: TGTGCCAGCAGTTTAACGCCCCCCCAGCGGGGGGGCCGAGATACGCAGTATTTT. Translation: CASSLTPPQRGGRDTQYF.

V gene TRBV19 combines with J gene TRBJ2-3; 7 nucleotides align to TRBD1. Germline V gives CDR1 LNHDA, CDR2 SQIVND (reference sequence). This CDR3 is built from 14 residues. J gave up 3 bases and V 4 bases, and 4 bases lay outside the gene matches. CDR3 in amino acids: CASSRWTGTDTQYF. The CDR3 region has the DNA TGTGCCAGTAGTAGGTGGACAGGAACAGATACGCAGTATTTT. Using reference TRBV19 and TRBJ2-3 for the parts outside the CDR3, the full variable domain is DGGITQSPKYLFRKEGQNVTLSCEQNLNHDAMYWYRQDPGQGLRLIYYSQIVNDFQKGDIAEGYSVSREKKESFPLTVTSAQKNPTAFYLCASSRWTGTDTQYFGPGTRLTVL.

This chain links TRBV2 with TRBJ2-5; 10 bases align to TRBD2. The CDR3 loop spans 16 amino acids. J lost 2 bases, V lost 3 bases, and 6 bases had no gene match. Germline CDR1 SNHLY, CDR2 FYNNEI. The CDR3 DNA reads TGTGCCAGCAGTGATTCTGGACTAGCGGATCAAGAGACCCAGTACTTC. Protein sequence: CASSDSGLADQETQYF.

The chain combines TRBV19 with TRBJ1-2; maybe TRBD1 (5 bases). Per germline, CDR1 LNHDA and CDR2 SQIVND (reference sequence). V was shortened by 5 bases and J by 8 bases, with 9 bases between the two germline ends. The CDR3 totals 11 residues. The CDR3 region has the DNA TGTGCCAGTAGTTCACGGGGCGGCTACACCTTC. This encodes CASSSRGGYTF.